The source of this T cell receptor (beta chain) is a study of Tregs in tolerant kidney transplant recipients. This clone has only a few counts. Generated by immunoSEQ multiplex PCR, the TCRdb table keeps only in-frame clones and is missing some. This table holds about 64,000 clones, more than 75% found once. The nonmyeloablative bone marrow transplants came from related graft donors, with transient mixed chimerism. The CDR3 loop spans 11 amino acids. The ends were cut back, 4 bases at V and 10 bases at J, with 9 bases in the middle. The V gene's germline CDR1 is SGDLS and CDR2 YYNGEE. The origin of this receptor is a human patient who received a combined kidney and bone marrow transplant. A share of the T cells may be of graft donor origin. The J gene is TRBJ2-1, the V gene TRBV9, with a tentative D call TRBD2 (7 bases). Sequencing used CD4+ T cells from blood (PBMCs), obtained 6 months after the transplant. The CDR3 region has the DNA TGTGCCAGCAGCCCGGGGGGCGAGCAGTTCTTC. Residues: CASSPGGEQFF.